This TCR beta chain emerged from a study of blood T cell repertoires in COVID-19. About the research overall: There were acute and convalescent COVID-19 samples, and they came from the United States, Italy and Spain. T cells, B-cell-depleted T cells, or PBMCs provided the cDNA or gDNA that served as material.

V was pared by 4 bases and J by 2 bases, with 16 bases between. CDR3 length equals 15 residues. Germline V CDR1 and CDR2: SGHDT, YYEEEE. Per the original methods: Reference gene primers were amplified, and this amplification served to estimate nucleated cell counts. Produced via immunoSEQ multiplex PCR; TCRdb's table is partial and in-frame only. V and J calls and clone size come straight from that table; D and trimming were deduced from the DNA. Of 250,000 or so clones in the sample, about 85% were seen once. This clonotype originated in a man aged 18 to 30 with active or convalescent COVID-19. V and J are TRBV5-6 and TRBJ2-7; D unclear. The specimen was peripheral blood. CDR3 nucleotide sequence: TGTGCCAGCAGCCCCGGGTCCTTTCTCCCCTACGAGCAGTACTTC. Translated, it gives CASSPGSFLPYEQYF.